Listed below are T cell receptor beta chains from one sample, sequenced in a study of beta chain features in type 1 diabetes. The repertoire was sequenced with immunoSEQ multiplex PCR; TCRdb's copy has only in-frame clones and lacks some. The sample carries 500,000 to 700,000 clones, about 14% recorded once. The sequencing sample was made of naive CD4+ T cells from blood. The receptors originated from a man between 18 and 29 years old in good health. Both conserved end residues are part of each CDR3. A D gene is named only where the DNA matches it firmly. Size values are once, few and many counts, or a class for expanded clones, and some rows have none.

>TRBV5-4|-|-|TRBJ2-7
TGTGCCAGCAGCTTACCCCGGCTCGGGGGTAACTACGAGCAGTACTTC
CASSLPRLGGNYEQYF
>TRBV7-9|-|TRBD1|TRBJ1-2
TGTGCCAGCAGCCTGGGACAGCTCTATGGCTACACCTTC
CASSLGQLYGYTF
>TRBV28|-|-|TRBJ2-7
TGTGCCAGCAGTCCCATCGACAGGAGATACCAGGTCAAGCAGTACTTC
CASSPIDRRYQVKQYF
>TRBV7-2|-|-|TRBJ1-6
TGTGCCAGCAGCTTAGGAGCCTATAATTCACCCCTCCACTTT
CASSLGAYNSPLHF
>TRBV28|few|-|TRBJ2-1
TGTGCCAGCAGTACCCGGAGCTCCTACAATGAGCAGTTCTTC
CASSTRSSYNEQFF
>TRBV14|-|-|TRBJ1-1
TGTGCCAGCAGCCAGACTCCAGGGTGGGATGATGAAGCTTTCTTT
CASSQTPGWDDEAFF
>TRBV30|-|-|TRBJ1-5
TGTGCCTGGAATGAGGGTGACCGCAATCAGCCCCAGCATTTT
CAWNEGDRNQPQHF
>TRBV19|-|-|TRBJ1-2
TGTGCCAGTAAGAGTCAGGGTGAAAATGGCTACACCTTC
CASKSQGENGYTF
>TRBV2|-|TRBD1|TRBJ2-2
TGTGCCAGCAGTAAAAGAAGGGGACAGTCGACCGGGGAGCTGTTTTTT
CASSKRRGQSTGELFF
>TRBV9|few|TRBD2|TRBJ2-1
TGTGCCAGCAGCGGCGCGGGACTAGGGGCGTGGGAGCAGTTCTTC
CASSGAGLGAWEQFF
>TRBV5-1|-|TRBD1|TRBJ1-1
TGCGCCAGCAGGGGGACAGGGTCCGCTTTCTTT
CASRGTGSAFF
>TRBV27|-|-|TRBJ2-2
TGTGCCAGCAGGGCTGGGGGGGCGGGCACCGGGGAGCTGTTTTTT
CASRAGGAGTGELFF
>TRBV9|-|-|TRBJ1-2
TGTGCCAGCAGCGTAACCCCCTTCGCCAGGGAGGGCTATGGCTACACCTTC
CASSVTPFAREGYGYTF
>TRBV5-1|few|-|TRBJ2-5
TGCGCCAGCCGTGTTACGGGGCTAGCCCAGACCCAGTACTTC
CASRVTGLAQTQYF
>TRBV6-5|few|-|TRBJ2-1
TGTGCCAGCAGTTACACGCGACTAGGGTATACCAATGAGCAGTTCTTC
CASSYTRLGYTNEQFF
>TRBV19|few|TRBD1|TRBJ2-7
TGTGCCAGTAGTGCCCCGGGACAGGGTTCCTACGAGCAGTACTTC
CASSAPGQGSYEQYF
>TRBV29-1|few|TRBD2|TRBJ2-7
TGCAGCGTACTAAGGGGACTAGCGGGATCCTACGAGCAGTACTTC
CSVLRGLAGSYEQYF
>TRBV6-1|-|-|TRBJ2-7
TGTGCCAGCGGTCTGGCGCAGGGCTACGAGCAGTACTTC
CASGLAQGYEQYF
>TRBV9|-|TRBD1|TRBJ2-2
TGTGCCAGCAGCCCCCGCCTACCGGGACAGGCAACCGGGGAGCTGTTTTTT
CASSPRLPGQATGELFF
>TRBV30|-|-|TRBJ1-5
TGTGCCTGGAGCGATAGCAATCAGCCCCAGCATTTT
CAWSDSNQPQHF
>TRBV5-1|-|-|TRBJ2-2
TGCGCCAGCAGCTTGGCGGTGAACGGGGAGCTGTTTTTT
CASSLAVNGELFF
>TRBV20-1|-|-|TRBJ1-1
TGCAGTGAGGAGGGGAACACTGAAGCTTTCTTT
CSEEGNTEAFF
>TRBV6-5|few|TRBD2|TRBJ2-2
TGTGCCAGCAGTTACTCGGGAGGGTCGAACACCGGGGAGCTGTTTTTT
CASSYSGGSNTGELFF
>TRBV4-2|few|TRBD1|TRBJ2-7
TGTGCCAGCAGCCAAATACACGGACAGGCCTACGAGCAGTACTTC
CASSQIHGQAYEQYF
>TRBV9|few|TRBD1|TRBJ2-1
TGTGCCAGCAGCGGAGGACAGGGAGAATCCTACAATGAGCAGTTCTTC
CASSGGQGESYNEQFF